This TCR beta chain was captured by sequencing in a study of PD-L1 blockade in urothelial cancer. Looking at the study overall: Per blood sample, T cells had a median of approximately 150,000. Points from the study as a whole: Clones that were tumor-associated expanded more in the blood of durable-benefit patients at 3 weeks.

This table comes from immunoSEQ multiplex PCR, and its TCRdb copy is limited to in-frame clones, with some not included. The table lists 70,000 to 75,000 clones, roughly 90% of them singletons. As to time point: pretreatment peripheral blood. Patients had locally advanced or metastatic urothelial carcinoma. As for this clone: Its antigen is still unknown.

CDR1 and CDR2 (germline): SGHTA, FQGTGA. The CDR3 has 16 residues. The ends lost 2 bases at V and 5 bases at J; junction bases unmatched: 7. The source material was PBMCs, sampled around atezolizumab (anti-PD-L1) treatment. This clonotype originated in a man aged 65-85 years with urothelial cancer. The genes are TRBV7-3 and TRBJ2-3; 10 bases agree with TRBD2. The CDR3 loop reads CASSLFASGSQDTQYF. The DNA of the CDR3 is TGTGCCAGCAGCTTATTTGCTAGCGGGAGTCAAGATACGCAGTATTTT.